This T cell receptor (beta chain) derives from a study of type 1 and type 2 diabetes patients. Looking at the study overall: CD4+ or CD8+ T cells were positively selected from PBMCs with microbeads.

V lost 3 bases to trimming and J lost 2 bases; unmatched junction nucleotides: 6. Looked up from germline, CDR1 is MDHEN and CDR2 is SYDVKM. The CDR3 is made up of 16 amino acids. The PCR template was genomic DNA. Multiplex PCR with 30 forward and 13 reverse primers amplified the TCR beta CDR3. TCRdb redid the calling of the multiplex PCR reads with MiXCR, one entry per CDR3 protein. The repertoire has fewer than 350,000 distinct CDR3 sequences, approximately 50% of them found once; the top ten carry roughly an eighth. Diabetic patients met standard criteria for type 1 or type 2 diabetes. The rearrangement joins TRBV28 to TRBJ2-2; 7 nucleotides match TRBD1. The receptor comes from a young man with type 2 diabetes. Sequencing was carried out using peripheral blood mononuclear cells (PBMCs). The CDR3 is CASSLPGTANTGELFF. CDR3 DNA: TGTGCCAGCAGTTTGCCCGGGACAGCCAACACCGGGGAGCTGTTTTTT. Full variable domain (rest looked up from reference TRBV28 and TRBJ2-2): DVKVTQSSRYLVKRTGEKVFLECVQDMDHENMFWYRQDPGLGLRLIYFSYDVKMKEKGDIPEGYSVSREKKERFSLILESASTNQTSMYLCASSLPGTANTGELFFGEGSRLTVL.